This TCR beta chain originates from a study of CXCR3-negative and CXCR3-positive naive CD8 T cells. Broader study findings: With respect to TRBV-TRBJ usage, naive CXCR3-negative and CXCR3-positive cells were similar; memory differed. Naive subsets were similarly diverse, while memory CD8+ repertoires were much less diverse. Once cells were cryopreserved, CXCR3 expression went down partly, and most assays used fresh PBMCs.

About this clonotype itself: The antigen is not known.

In germline, CDR1 is SGHVS, CDR2 FQNEAQ. This CDR3 is 16 amino acids long. The TRB cDNA libraries were prepared by 5' RACE with UMI labels. TCRdb derives one entry per CDR3 protein from the 5' RACE reads, leaving out DNA. This sample contains tens of thousands of distinct CDR3 sequences. The rearrangement links TRBV7-8 to TRBJ1-2. The receptor was derived from a human donor in good health. Some clones in this sample may be carry-over from other donors' samples. The sample consisted of memory CD8+ T cells from blood. This CDR3 reads CACSPHGGEVNYGYTF.